Shown below are 32 T cell receptor beta chains from a single sample sequenced in a study of T cells in Graves' hyperthyroidism and ophthalmopathy. Template material for amplifying TCR beta CDR3 regions consisted of RNA transcripts. With the HTBI primer set, the TCR CDR3 went through a first round of RT-PCR. One entry per CDR3 protein, called by TCRdb with MiXCR from the multiplex PCR reads. The sample lists fewer than 700,000 distinct CDR3 sequences, roughly 17% occurring once. Sequencing used blood. The source is a young woman with Graves' ophthalmopathy.

This clonotype was seen more than once but under ten times. Compared with germline, one end of the junction differs, possibly owing to a read error. The J gene is TRBJ2-5, the V gene TRBV7-7; 7 bases line up with TRBD1. Germline CDR1 is SSHAT and CDR2 is FNYEAQ (reference sequence). This CDR3 comprises 15 residues. The CDR3: CASSLVGGQAETQYF. The DNA for the CDR3 is TGTGCTAGCAGCTTAGTGGGTGGACAGGCAGAGACCCAGTACTTC. Based on the CDR3 plus reference TRBV7-7 and TRBJ2-5, the full variable domain is GAGVSQSPRYKVTKRGQDVTLRCDPISSHATLYWYQQALGQGPEFLTYFNYEAQPDKSGLPSDRFSAERPEGSISTLTIQRTEQRDSAMYRCASSLVGGQAETQYFGPGTRLLVL.

This clonotype was recorded at least ten times. V and J are TRBV27 and TRBJ2-5; no reliable D call. The V gene's germline CDR1 is MNHEY and CDR2 SMNVEV (reference sequence). The CDR3 is 14 residues long. Trimming took 1 base from V and 2 from J, leaving 8 bases between them. CDR3 residues: CASSLLGFQETQYF. In nucleotides, the CDR3 is TGTGCCAGCAGTTTATTAGGCTTTCAAGAGACCCAGTACTTC.

Concerning this clonotype: The CDR3 does not close with the conserved phenylalanine or tryptophan, likely indicating a read error. The CDR3 DNA follows: TGTGCCAGCAGTACCCCGGGGAACCAAGAGACCCAGTACCTC. Encoded protein: CASSTPGNQETQYL. This chain uses TRBV25-1 with TRBJ2-5, with D possibly matching TRBD2 (5 bases). Between the trimmed V and J ends, which lost 5 bases and 0 bases, there was a span of 10 bases. The CDR3 covers 14 residues. Per germline, CDR1 MGHDK and CDR2 SYGVNS.

This clonotype was seen a handful of times. J is TRBJ1-2 and V is TRBV4-1; 7 nucleotides agree with TRBD1. The CDR3 is made up of 14 amino acids. V lost 3 bases to trimming and J lost 0 bases; unmatched junction nucleotides: 1. Germline V gene data show CDR1 as MGHRA and CDR2 as YSYEKL. CDR3 nucleotides: TGCGCCAGCAGCCAGGGACAGACTAACTATGGCTACACCTTC. Its protein is CASSQGQTNYGYTF.

This clonotype was recorded many times. The gene calls are TRBV27 and TRBJ2-2; D ambiguous. Trimming removed 5 bases from V and 2 bases from J, with 9 bases in between. The CDR3 has 14 residues. CDR1 and CDR2 from the germline V gene are MNHEY and SMNVEV (reference sequence). CDR3 in amino acids: CASSPGFNTGELFF. DNA of the CDR3: TGTGCCAGCAGTCCCGGATTTAACACCGGGGAGCTGTTTTTT.

The sample holds many counts of this clonotype. The CDR3 nucleotides are TGTGCCTGGAGTGTACGAGGGGTAGATACGCAGTATTTT. Amino acids: CAWSVRGVDTQYF. The gene calls are TRBV30 and TRBJ2-3, with D perhaps given as TRBD1 or TRBD2 (5 bases each). CDR1 is GTSNPN and CDR2 is SVGIG in the germline V gene (reference sequence). The CDR3 extends over 13 amino acids. Trimming left V 0 bases short and J 5 bases short, with 9 bases between.

This clonotype was detected ten times or more. The gene calls are TRBV5-1 and TRBJ2-1; the match to TRBD2 covers 9 bases. This CDR3 is 14 amino acids long. Germline V CDR1 and CDR2: SGHRS, YFSETQ. The V gene end was trimmed by 9 bases and the J gene end by 6 bases; junction bases not matched to a gene: 10. CDR3 residues: CATARLAAVNEQFF. CDR3 DNA sequence: TGCGCCACCGCGCGACTAGCGGCGGTCAATGAGCAGTTCTTC. Using reference TRBV5-1 and TRBJ2-1 for the parts outside the CDR3, the full variable domain is KAGVTQTPRYLIKTRGQQVTLSCSPISGHRSVSWYQQTPGQGLQFLFEYFSETQRNKGNFPGRFSGRQFSNSRSEMNVSTLELGDSALYLCATARLAAVNEQFFGPGTRLTVL.

This clonotype was found many times. The chain recombines TRBV7-2 with TRBJ2-3, with D hard to call. This CDR3 has 11 residues. The germline V and J ends were trimmed by 5 bases and 6 bases, with 6 bases remaining between them. From germline, CDR1 is SGHTA and CDR2 FQGNSA. As DNA, the CDR3 is TGTGCCAGCAGCCGCTTGGATACGCAGTATTTT. This translates into CASSRLDTQYF.

Comment on this clonotype: A read error may be the cause here, since a much bigger clone is one base away. This chain joins TRBV9 and TRBJ2-7, with 12 bases aligning to TRBD2. The germline CDR1 and CDR2 sequences are SGDLS and YYNGEE. The CDR3 has 16 amino acids. V shed 4 bases, J shed 4 bases, and the junction held 9 bases outside the gene matches. The CDR3 loop reads CASSPSSGGAGYEQYF. CDR3 nucleotides: TGTGCCAGCAGCCCGTCTAGCGGGGGGGCTGGGTACGAGCAGTACTTC.

This clonotype was seen once. The gene calls are TRBV5-1 and TRBJ1-6; the match to TRBD1 covers 10 bases. Trimming took 4 bases from V and 7 from J; bases not matched to a gene: 8. The CDR3 has 16 residues. Per the germline V gene, CDR1 is SGHRS and CDR2 is YFSETQ. CDR3 sequence: CASSLLGTGENSPLHF. The DNA of the CDR3 is TGCGCCAGCAGCCTCTTGGGGACAGGGGAGAATTCACCCCTCCACTTT.

In this sample, this clonotype turned up many times. V and J are TRBV28 and TRBJ1-1; tentatively, D is TRBD1 (5 bases). Germline V gives CDR1 MDHEN, CDR2 SYDVKM. This CDR3 comprises 18 residues. Trimming removed 4 bases at V and 3 bases at J, with 24 bases between. The CDR3 DNA follows: TGTGCCAGCAGTTCCCCGATGGGCAGGGCAGAGTGGGACACTGAAGCTTTCTTT. Amino acids: CASSSPMGRAEWDTEAFF.

The chain employs TRBV30 and TRBJ1-3, with D hard to call. Trimming removed 0 bases from V and 0 bases from J, with 9 bases in between. The CDR3 is 15 amino acids. CDR1 GTSNPN and CDR2 SVGIG come from the germline V gene (reference sequence). CDR3 sequence: CAWSVRSSSGNTIYF. The CDR3 nucleotides read TGTGCCTGGAGTGTACGGTCCAGCTCTGGAAACACCATATATTTT.

There are many counts of this clonotype. DNA of the CDR3: TGTGCCAGCAGCCCTCGCCAGGGGGCGAACAATGAGCAGTTCTTC. Its protein is CASSPRQGANNEQFF. The chain employs TRBV7-9 and TRBJ2-1, with TRBD1 identical over 8 bases. This CDR3 comprises 15 residues. V shed 5 bases, J shed 5 bases, and the junction held 8 bases outside the gene matches. Per the germline V gene, CDR1 is SEHNR and CDR2 is FQNEAQ (reference sequence).

The rearrangement joins TRBV27 to TRBJ2-7, with TRBD1 identical over 7 bases. Germline-derived CDR1 and CDR2 are MNHEY and SMNVEV (reference sequence). The length of the CDR3 is 14 residues. Losses at the gene ends were 10 bases for V and 2 bases for J; bases not matched to a gene: 11. The CDR3 loop is CATNSGTDTYEQYF. The CDR3 region has the DNA TGTGCCACCAACTCCGGGACAGATACCTACGAGCAGTACTTC.

This clonotype came up many times. V gene TRBV2 combines with J gene TRBJ2-7, with TRBD1 matching over 8 bases. The CDR3 spans 14 residues. With 3 bases clipped from V and 5 bases from J, the junction kept 6 bases outside the gene matches. Germline CDR1 is SNHLY and CDR2 is FYNNEI. The CDR3 protein is CASSDPDRDHEQYF. The CDR3 DNA follows: TGTGCCAGCAGTGACCCGGACAGGGACCACGAGCAGTACTTC. The whole variable domain, filled in from reference TRBV2 and TRBJ2-7, reads EPEVTQTPSHQVTQMGQEVILRCVPISNHLYFYWYRQILGQKVEFLVSFYNNEISEKSEIFDDQFSVERPDGSNFTLKIRSTKLEDSAMYFCASSDPDRDHEQYFGPGTRLTVT.

This chain uses TRBV19 with TRBJ1-2, with TRBD1 identical over 7 bases. V lost 1 base, J lost 3 bases, and 2 bases stayed unmatched. Germline CDR1 reads LNHDA; CDR2 reads SQIVND (reference sequence). The CDR3 runs 14 residues. CDR3 in DNA: TGTGCCAGTAGTATAGGCGGGACAGACTATGGCTACACCTTC. Translating gives CASSIGGTDYGYTF. The full variable domain, in which reference TRBV19 and TRBJ1-2 provide the parts outside the CDR3, is DGGITQSPKYLFRKEGQNVTLSCEQNLNHDAMYWYRQDPGQGLRLIYYSQIVNDFQKGDIAEGYSVSREKKESFPLTVTSAQKNPTAFYLCASSIGGTDYGYTFGSGTRLTVV.

This clonotype turned up a few times. The V call is TRBV4-1, the J call TRBJ2-4; 9 bases agree with TRBD2. The germline gives CDR1 MGHRA, CDR2 YSYEKL. V lost 5 bases, J lost 7 bases, and 9 bases stayed unmatched. The CDR3 consists of 15 residues. CDR3 bases: TGCGCCAGCAGCATCATAGCGGGAGAAGGGAACATTCAGTACTTC. This sequence encodes CASSIIAGEGNIQYF.

This clonotype was detected a few times. The V call is TRBV4-1, the J call TRBJ1-5; D call uncertain. The CDR3 runs to 15 residues. CDR1 and CDR2 from the germline V gene are MGHRA and YSYEKL. V lost 1 base, J lost 1 base, and 8 bases lay in between. The CDR3 sequence: CASSQAGTSNQPQHF. The CDR3 region has the DNA TGCGCCAGCAGCCAAGCTGGAACGAGCAATCAGCCCCAGCATTTT.

This clonotype was picked up a small number of times. The chain employs TRBV9 and TRBJ1-5; TRBD1 agrees at 8 bases. Germline CDR1 SGDLS, CDR2 YYNGEE. CDR3 size: 15 residues. V gave up 6 bases and J gave up 6 bases; unmatched junction bases: 11. CDR3 residues: CASNPQGAPGQPQHF. DNA for the CDR3: TGTGCCAGCAACCCTCAGGGGGCGCCGGGTCAGCCCCAGCATTTT.

V usage is TRBV7-9 and J usage is TRBJ1-2; perhaps TRBD1 as D (6 bases). V shed 1 base and J shed 4 bases, with 16 bases lying between them. CDR3 length: 16 residues. Germline values: CDR1 SEHNR, CDR2 FQNEAQ (reference sequence). The CDR3 sequence is CASSLEGGYRTYGYTF. The CDR3 bases are TGTGCCAGCAGCTTAGAGGGGGGGTACCGGACCTATGGCTACACCTTC.

This clonotype was seen at least ten times. The chain links TRBV6-2 or TRBV6-3 to TRBJ2-5, with unresolved D. Germline V gene sequence: CDR1 MNHEY, CDR2 SVGEGT. This CDR3 comprises 14 residues. Trimming pared 2 bases from V and 2 bases from J, leaving 9 bases between. The CDR3 region has the DNA TGTGCCAGCAGTTACGACCGGGCACAAGAGACCCAGTACTTC. Translated: CASSYDRAQETQYF.

This clonotype was seen a few times. J is TRBJ2-7 and V is TRBV15; D might be TRBD2 (6 bases). The V end was cut by 4 bases, the J end by 1 base, with 11 bases between. This CDR3 has 14 residues. The germline CDR1 and CDR2 sequences are LNHNV and YYDKDF (reference sequence). As DNA, the CDR3 is TGTGCCACCAGCATTTTTGGGGGGTCCTACGAGCAGTACTTC. Translation gives CATSIFGGSYEQYF. Filled out from reference TRBV15 and TRBJ2-7, the complete variable domain reads DAMVIQNPRYQVTQFGKPVTLSCSQTLNHNVMYWYQQKSSQAPKLLFHYYDKDFNNEADTPDNFQSRRPNTSFCFLDIRSPGLGDTAMYLCATSIFGGSYEQYFGPGTRLTVT.

This clonotype has at least ten counts. V and J are TRBV18 and TRBJ1-1, with 7 bases aligning to TRBD1. From germline, CDR1 is KGHSH and CDR2 LQKENI. Germline trimming cut 2 bases from V and 1 base from J; bases unmatched to any gene: 4. The CDR3 sequence is 15 residues long. The CDR3 nucleotides are TGTGCCAGCTCACCAGGACCAGGGGGGAACACTGAAGCTTTCTTT. Protein: CASSPGPGGNTEAFF.

This clonotype was counted only a few times. The V call is TRBV6-2 or TRBV6-3, the J call TRBJ1-1; D call uncertain. CDR3 length: 16 amino acids. The V gene's germline CDR1 is MNHEY and CDR2 SVGEGT. Trimming stripped 0 bases from V and 0 bases from J, with 11 bases between. The CDR3 DNA sequence: TGTGCCAGCAGTTACTCGACAATAACCATGAACACTGAAGCTTTCTTT. Encoded protein: CASSYSTITMNTEAFF.

This clonotype was seen ten or more times. This chain connects TRBV6-2 or TRBV6-3 to TRBJ2-1; TRBD1 matches at 7 bases. This CDR3 contains 15 residues. Germline CDR1 reads MNHEY; CDR2 reads SVGEGT. Trimming took 7 bases from V and 4 from J; bases not matched to a gene: 10. For the CDR3, the DNA is TGTGCCAGCAAGAACCCAGGGGGTGGGTACAATGAGCAGTTCTTC. Amino acid sequence: CASKNPGGGYNEQFF.

This clonotype was detected many times. The CDR3 spells CASSAPPQETQYF. In nucleotides, the CDR3 is TGTGCCAGCAGCGCCCCACCTCAAGAGACCCAGTACTTC. This sequence joins TRBV9 and TRBJ2-5; D gene unclear. V was trimmed by 3 bases and J by 2 bases, leaving 8 bases between them. The length of the CDR3 is 13 residues. The germline V gene has CDR1 SGDLS and CDR2 YYNGEE.

This clonotype was found many times. The chain joins TRBV12-3 or TRBV12-4 to TRBJ1-4, with a weak D call TRBD1 (5 bases). V lost 7 bases to trimming and J lost 7 bases, with 13 bases between them. There are 13 residues in the CDR3. CDR3 sequence: CASTIGGAEKLFF. CDR3 in DNA: TGTGCCAGCACCATAGGAGGGGCTGAAAAACTGTTTTTT.

This clonotype was detected ten times or more. The chain joins TRBV12-3 or TRBV12-4 to TRBJ2-3; D not resolved. V gave up 2 bases and J gave up 4 bases, with 7 bases separating them. There are 13 residues in the CDR3. DNA for the CDR3: TGTGCCAGCAGTTTACAAGCCCCAGATACGCAGTATTTT. Translated: CASSLQAPDTQYF.

This clonotype came up many times. This sequence joins TRBV28 and TRBJ2-3; D may be TRBD2 (5 bases). The CDR3 length is 14 residues. The ends were cut back, 5 bases at V and 2 bases at J, with 11 bases in the middle. CDR1 and CDR2 from the germline V gene are MDHEN and SYDVKM. CDR3 DNA: TGTGCCAGCAGTGCACGGACTGCCACAGATACGCAGTATTTT. The encoded protein is CASSARTATDTQYF.

The chain has TRBV20-1 and TRBJ2-7; 12 nucleotides line up with TRBD2. The J segment lost 7 bases and the V segment lost 7 bases, leaving 5 bases of the junction unmatched. This CDR3 comprises 12 residues. Per the germline V gene, CDR1 is DFQATT and CDR2 is SNEGSKA (reference sequence). Here the CDR3 reads CSDGGTSGEQYF. DNA of the CDR3: TGCAGTGACGGCGGGACTAGCGGGGAGCAGTACTTC.

This clonotype was seen a few times. This chain links TRBV7-2 with TRBJ2-7; TRBD2 aligns across 8 bases. In germline, CDR1 is SGHTA, CDR2 FQGNSA. Trimming removed 5 bases from V and 6 bases from J; junction bases left unmatched: 9. The CDR3 has 14 residues. This CDR3 is CASSPYGGVVEQYF. CDR3 nucleotide sequence: TGTGCCAGCAGCCCCTACGGGGGGGTCGTCGAGCAGTACTTC.

This chain links TRBV9 with TRBJ2-5; TRBD2 aligns across 8 bases. This CDR3 contains 16 residues. The junction had 8 bases not matched to a gene; V was cut back by 0 bases and J by 4 bases. From germline, CDR1 is SGDLS and CDR2 YYNGEE. The CDR3 protein is CASSVGGGLAGETQYF. In DNA form, the CDR3 reads TGTGCCAGCAGCGTAGGGGGAGGTCTAGCGGGAGAGACCCAGTACTTC.